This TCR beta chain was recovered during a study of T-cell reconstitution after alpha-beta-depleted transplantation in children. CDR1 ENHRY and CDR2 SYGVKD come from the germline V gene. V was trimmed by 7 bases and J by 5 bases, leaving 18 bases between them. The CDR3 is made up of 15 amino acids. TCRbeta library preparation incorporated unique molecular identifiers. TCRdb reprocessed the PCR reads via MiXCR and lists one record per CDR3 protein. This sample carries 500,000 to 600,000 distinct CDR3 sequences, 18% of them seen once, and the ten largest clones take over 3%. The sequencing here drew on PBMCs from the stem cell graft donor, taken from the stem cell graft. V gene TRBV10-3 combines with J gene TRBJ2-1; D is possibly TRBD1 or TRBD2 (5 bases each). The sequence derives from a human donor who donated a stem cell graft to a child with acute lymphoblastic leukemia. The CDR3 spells CAINRTPGPDNEQFF. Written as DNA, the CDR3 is TGTGCCATCAACAGAACACCGGGACCCGACAATGAGCAGTTCTTC.